What follows is one T cell receptor (beta chain) and its context. The V and J ends lost 3 bases and 4 bases, in that order; junction bases with no gene match: 10. Per the germline V gene, CDR1 is SGHDT and CDR2 is YYEEEE. CDR3 length equals 16 residues. The data derive from a study of blood T cell repertoires in COVID-19. In the study overall: From the United States, Italy and Spain came samples of acute and convalescent COVID-19. The analysed material was cDNA or gDNA that came from T cells, B-cell-depleted T cells, or PBMCs.

As handled by the study authors: Reference gene primer amplification in the assay estimated nucleated cell counts. Assay used: immunoSEQ multiplex PCR; TCRdb lists only in-frame clones, some missing. V and J calls and clone size are those listed in that table; D and trimming were worked out from the DNA. The sample yields approximately 200,000 clones, around 80% seen once. This sequence originates from a human donor with acute or convalescent COVID-19. The donor label of this sample is uncertain. The V gene is TRBV5-6, the J gene TRBJ2-3, with 8 bases matching TRBD2. The source material was peripheral blood. The CDR3 nucleotides read TGTGCCAGCAGCTCACTGGCGGGAGGAAGGGCAGATACGCAGTATTTT. Its protein product is CASSSLAGGRADTQYF.